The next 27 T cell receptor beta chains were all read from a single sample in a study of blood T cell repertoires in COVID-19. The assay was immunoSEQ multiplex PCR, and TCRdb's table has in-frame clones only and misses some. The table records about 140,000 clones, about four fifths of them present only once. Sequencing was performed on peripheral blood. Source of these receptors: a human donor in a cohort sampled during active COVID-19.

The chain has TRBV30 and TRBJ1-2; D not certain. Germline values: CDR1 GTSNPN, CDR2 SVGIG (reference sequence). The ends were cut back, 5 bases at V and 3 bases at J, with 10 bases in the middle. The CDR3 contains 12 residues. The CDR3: CAWLDSYYGYTF. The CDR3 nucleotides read TGTGCCTGGTTGGACTCCTACTATGGCTACACCTTC.

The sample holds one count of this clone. CDR3 nucleotides: TGTGCCAGCAGCGTACTAGCGGGGACCAATGAGCAGTTCTTC. Its protein is CASSVLAGTNEQFF. V is TRBV9 and J is TRBJ2-1; 9 bases agree with TRBD2. The germline V gene encodes CDR1 SGDLS and CDR2 YYNGEE. The ends lost 1 base at V and 6 bases at J; junction bases unmatched: 2. There are 14 residues in the CDR3. The full variable domain, its missing parts supplied by reference TRBV9 and TRBJ2-1, is DSGVTQTPKHLITATGQRVTLRCSPRSGDLSVYWYQQSLDQGLQFLIQYYNGEERAKGNILERFSAQQFPDLHSELNLSSLELGDSALYFCASSVLAGTNEQFFGPGTRLTVL.

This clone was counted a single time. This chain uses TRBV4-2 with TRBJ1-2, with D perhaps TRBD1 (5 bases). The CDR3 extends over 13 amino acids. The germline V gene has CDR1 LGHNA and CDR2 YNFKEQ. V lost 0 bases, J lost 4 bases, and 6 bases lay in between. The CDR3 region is CASSQEGPYGYTF. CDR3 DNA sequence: TGTGCCAGCAGCCAAGAGGGGCCCTATGGCTACACCTTC.

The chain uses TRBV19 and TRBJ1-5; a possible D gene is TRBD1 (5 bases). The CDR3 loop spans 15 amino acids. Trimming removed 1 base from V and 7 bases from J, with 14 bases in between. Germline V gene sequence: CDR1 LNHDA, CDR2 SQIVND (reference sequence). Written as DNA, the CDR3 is TGTGCCAGTAGTATAGCCCAGGGAATCGGCCAGCCCCAGCATTTT. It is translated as CASSIAQGIGQPQHF.

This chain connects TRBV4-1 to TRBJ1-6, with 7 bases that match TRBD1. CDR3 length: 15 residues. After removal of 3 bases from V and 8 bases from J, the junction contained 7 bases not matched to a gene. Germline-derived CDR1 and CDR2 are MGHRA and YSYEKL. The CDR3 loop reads CASSQRQGKDSPLHF. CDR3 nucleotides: TGCGCCAGCAGCCAGAGACAGGGCAAAGATTCACCCCTCCACTTT.

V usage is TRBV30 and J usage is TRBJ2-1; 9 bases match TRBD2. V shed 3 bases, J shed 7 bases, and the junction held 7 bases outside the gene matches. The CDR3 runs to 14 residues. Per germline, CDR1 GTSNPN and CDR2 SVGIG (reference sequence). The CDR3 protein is CAWSLSGSWNEQFF. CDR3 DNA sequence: TGTGCCTGGAGCCTTAGCGGGAGTTGGAATGAGCAGTTCTTC.

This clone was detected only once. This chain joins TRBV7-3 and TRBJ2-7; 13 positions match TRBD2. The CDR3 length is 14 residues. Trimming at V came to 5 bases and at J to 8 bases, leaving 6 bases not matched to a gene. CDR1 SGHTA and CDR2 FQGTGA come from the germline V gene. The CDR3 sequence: CASSPTSGRGKQYF. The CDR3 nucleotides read TGTGCCAGCAGCCCAACTAGCGGGAGGGGAAAGCAGTACTTC.

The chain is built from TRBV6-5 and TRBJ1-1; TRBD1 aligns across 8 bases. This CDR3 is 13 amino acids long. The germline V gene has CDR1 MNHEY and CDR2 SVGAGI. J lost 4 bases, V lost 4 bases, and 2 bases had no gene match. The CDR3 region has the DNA TGTGCCAGCAGTTCGACAGGGGTCACTGAAGCTTTCTTT. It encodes CASSSTGVTEAFF.

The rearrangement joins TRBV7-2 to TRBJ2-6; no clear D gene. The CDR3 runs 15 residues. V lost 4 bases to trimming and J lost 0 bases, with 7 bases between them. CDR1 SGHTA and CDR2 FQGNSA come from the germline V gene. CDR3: CASSSQVSGANVLTF. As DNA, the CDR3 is TGTGCCAGCAGCTCCCAGGTCTCTGGGGCCAACGTCCTGACTTTC.

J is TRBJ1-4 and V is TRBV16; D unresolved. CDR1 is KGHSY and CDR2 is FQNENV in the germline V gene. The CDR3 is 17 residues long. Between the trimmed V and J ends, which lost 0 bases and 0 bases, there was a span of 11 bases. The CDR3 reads CASSQSISVATNEKLFF. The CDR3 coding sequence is TGTGCCAGCAGCCAATCGATCAGTGTTGCAACTAATGAAAAACTGTTTTTT.

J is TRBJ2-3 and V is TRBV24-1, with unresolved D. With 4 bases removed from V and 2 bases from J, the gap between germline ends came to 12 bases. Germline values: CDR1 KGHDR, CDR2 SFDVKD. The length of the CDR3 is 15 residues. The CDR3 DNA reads TGTGCCACCAGTGACCCCGTTAGAGCCACAGATACGCAGTATTTT. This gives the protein CATSDPVRATDTQYF.

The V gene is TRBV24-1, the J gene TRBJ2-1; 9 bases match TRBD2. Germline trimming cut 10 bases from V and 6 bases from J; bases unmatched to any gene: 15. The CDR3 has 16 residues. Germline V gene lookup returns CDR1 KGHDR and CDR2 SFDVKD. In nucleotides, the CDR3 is TGTGCCACTGCTCAGGGGGGAGCGGGAGGAAGCAATGAGCAGTTCTTC. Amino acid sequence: CATAQGGAGGSNEQFF.

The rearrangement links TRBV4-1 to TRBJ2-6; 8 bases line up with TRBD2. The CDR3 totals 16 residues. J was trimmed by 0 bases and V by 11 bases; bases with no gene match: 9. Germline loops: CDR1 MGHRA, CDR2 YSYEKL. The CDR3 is CASGGGVLSGANVLTF. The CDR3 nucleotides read TGCGCCTCGGGAGGGGGGGTCCTCTCTGGGGCCAACGTCCTGACTTTC.

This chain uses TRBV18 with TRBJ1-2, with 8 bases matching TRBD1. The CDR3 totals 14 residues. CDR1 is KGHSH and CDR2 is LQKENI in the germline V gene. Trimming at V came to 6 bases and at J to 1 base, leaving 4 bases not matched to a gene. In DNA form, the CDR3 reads TGTGCCAGCTCGGAGGACAGGGTTAACTATGGCTACACCTTC. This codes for CASSEDRVNYGYTF.

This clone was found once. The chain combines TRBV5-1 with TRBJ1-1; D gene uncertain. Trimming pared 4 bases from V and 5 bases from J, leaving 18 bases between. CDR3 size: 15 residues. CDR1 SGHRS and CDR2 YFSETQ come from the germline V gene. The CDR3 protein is CASSPWFGERTEAFF. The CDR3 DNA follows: TGCGCCAGCAGCCCGTGGTTTGGGGAGAGGACTGAAGCTTTCTTT.

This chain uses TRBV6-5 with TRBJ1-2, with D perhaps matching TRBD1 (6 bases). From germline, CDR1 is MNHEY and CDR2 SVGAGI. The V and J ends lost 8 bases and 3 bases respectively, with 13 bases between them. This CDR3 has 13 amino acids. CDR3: CASRDKYYYGYTF. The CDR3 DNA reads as TGTGCCAGCCGGGACAAGTATTACTATGGCTACACCTTC.

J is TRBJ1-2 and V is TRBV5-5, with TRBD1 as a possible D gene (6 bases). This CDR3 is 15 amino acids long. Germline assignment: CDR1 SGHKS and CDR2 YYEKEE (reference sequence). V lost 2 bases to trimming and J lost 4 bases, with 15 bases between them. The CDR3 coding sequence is TGTGCCAGCAGCTTTAGGCCAGGGGCTCCCTATGGCTACACCTTC. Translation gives CASSFRPGAPYGYTF. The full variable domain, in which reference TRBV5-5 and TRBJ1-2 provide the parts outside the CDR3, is DAGVTQSPTHLIKTRGQQVTLRCSPISGHKSVSWYQQVLGQGPQFIFQYYEKEERGRGNFPDRFSARQFPNYSSELNVNALLLGDSALYLCASSFRPGAPYGYTFGSGTRLTVV.

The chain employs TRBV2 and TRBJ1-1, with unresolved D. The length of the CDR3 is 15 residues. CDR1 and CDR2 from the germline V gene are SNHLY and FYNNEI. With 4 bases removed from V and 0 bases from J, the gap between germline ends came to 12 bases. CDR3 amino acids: CASSGQSLMNTEAFF. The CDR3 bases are TGTGCCAGCAGTGGGCAGTCTCTCATGAACACTGAAGCTTTCTTT.

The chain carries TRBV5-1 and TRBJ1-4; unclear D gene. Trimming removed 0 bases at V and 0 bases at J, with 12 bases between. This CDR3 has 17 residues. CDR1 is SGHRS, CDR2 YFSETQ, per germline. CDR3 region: CASSLVGVLATNEKLFF. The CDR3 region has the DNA TGCGCCAGCAGCTTGGTCGGAGTACTAGCAACTAATGAAAAACTGTTTTTT.

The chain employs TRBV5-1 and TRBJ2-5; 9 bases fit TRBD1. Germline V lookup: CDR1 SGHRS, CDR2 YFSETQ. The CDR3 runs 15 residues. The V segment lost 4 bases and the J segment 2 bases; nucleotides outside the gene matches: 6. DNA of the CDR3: TGCGCCAGCAGCCTCGGACAGGGGCGACAAGAGACCCAGTACTTC. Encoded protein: CASSLGQGRQETQYF.

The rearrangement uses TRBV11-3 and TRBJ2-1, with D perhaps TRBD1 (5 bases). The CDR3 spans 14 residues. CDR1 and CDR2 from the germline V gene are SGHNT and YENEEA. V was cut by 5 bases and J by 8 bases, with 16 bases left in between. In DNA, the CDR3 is TGTGCCAGCAGCCAGAACAGGATTACCGATGAGCAGTTCTTC. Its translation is CASSQNRITDEQFF.

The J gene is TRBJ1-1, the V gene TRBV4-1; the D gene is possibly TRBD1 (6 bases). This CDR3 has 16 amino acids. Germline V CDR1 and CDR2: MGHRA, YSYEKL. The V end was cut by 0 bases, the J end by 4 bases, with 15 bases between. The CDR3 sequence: CASSQDRSQGITEAFF. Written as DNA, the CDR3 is TGCGCCAGCAGCCAAGATAGATCACAGGGAATCACTGAAGCTTTCTTT.

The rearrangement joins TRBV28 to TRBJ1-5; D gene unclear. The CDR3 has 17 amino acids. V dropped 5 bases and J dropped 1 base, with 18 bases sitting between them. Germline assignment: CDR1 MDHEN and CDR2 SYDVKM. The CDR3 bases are TGTGCCAGCAGTCCCCCGAGGGTTGTATGGAGCAATCAGCCCCAGCATTTT. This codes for CASSPPRVVWSNQPQHF.

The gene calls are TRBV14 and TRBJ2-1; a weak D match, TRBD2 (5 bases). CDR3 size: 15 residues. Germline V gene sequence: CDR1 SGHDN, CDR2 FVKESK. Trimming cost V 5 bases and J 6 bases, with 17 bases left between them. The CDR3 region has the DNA TGTGCCAGCAGCACACAAGTCACGCGGGCCAATGAGCAGTTCTTC. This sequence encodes CASSTQVTRANEQFF.

CDR3 sequence (DNA): TGTGCCAGCAGCCCGGGAGCCACAGATACGCAGTATTTT. Its protein is CASSPGATDTQYF. The V gene is TRBV5-8, the J gene TRBJ2-3, with D perhaps TRBD2 (6 bases). This CDR3 has 13 residues. Germline assignment: CDR1 SGHTS and CDR2 YDEGEE. V lost 4 bases to trimming and J lost 2 bases, with 8 bases between them.

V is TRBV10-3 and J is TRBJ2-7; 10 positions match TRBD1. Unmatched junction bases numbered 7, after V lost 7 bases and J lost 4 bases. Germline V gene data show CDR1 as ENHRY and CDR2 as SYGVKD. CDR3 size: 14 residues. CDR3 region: CAINPGQGLYEQYF. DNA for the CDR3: TGTGCCATCAATCCGGGACAGGGGCTATACGAGCAGTACTTC.

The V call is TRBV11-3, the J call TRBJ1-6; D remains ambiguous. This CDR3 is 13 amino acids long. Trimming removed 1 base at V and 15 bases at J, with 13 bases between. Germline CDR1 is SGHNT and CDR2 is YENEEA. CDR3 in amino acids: CASSLAAVPHLHF. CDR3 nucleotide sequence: TGTGCCAGCAGCTTAGCGGCGGTTCCCCACCTCCACTTT.